This TCR beta chain comes out of a study of blood T cell repertoires in COVID-19. For the study at large: Specimens from acute and convalescent COVID-19 originated in the United States, Italy and Spain. T cells, B-cell-depleted T cells, or PBMCs provided the cDNA or gDNA that served as material.

Original methodology: Cell counts per sample came from amplifying reference gene primers. TCRdb's copy holds only in-frame clones and misses some; the assay was immunoSEQ multiplex PCR. D and trimming come from the DNA, and the V and J calls and clone size come from that table. The sample contains around 81,000 clones, under 90% of which appear only once. The CDR3 loop spans 14 amino acids. In germline, CDR1 is SGHTA, CDR2 FQGNSA. The V and J ends lost 1 base and 10 bases respectively, with 16 bases between them. Sample: peripheral blood. The receptor was isolated from a human donor in a cohort sampled during active COVID-19. The V and J genes are TRBV7-2 and TRBJ1-1; D gene unclear. The CDR3 DNA reads as TGTGCCAGCAGCTTAGTGCCTTTTGGGAGCCTAGCTTTCTTT. This translates into CASSLVPFGSLAFF.